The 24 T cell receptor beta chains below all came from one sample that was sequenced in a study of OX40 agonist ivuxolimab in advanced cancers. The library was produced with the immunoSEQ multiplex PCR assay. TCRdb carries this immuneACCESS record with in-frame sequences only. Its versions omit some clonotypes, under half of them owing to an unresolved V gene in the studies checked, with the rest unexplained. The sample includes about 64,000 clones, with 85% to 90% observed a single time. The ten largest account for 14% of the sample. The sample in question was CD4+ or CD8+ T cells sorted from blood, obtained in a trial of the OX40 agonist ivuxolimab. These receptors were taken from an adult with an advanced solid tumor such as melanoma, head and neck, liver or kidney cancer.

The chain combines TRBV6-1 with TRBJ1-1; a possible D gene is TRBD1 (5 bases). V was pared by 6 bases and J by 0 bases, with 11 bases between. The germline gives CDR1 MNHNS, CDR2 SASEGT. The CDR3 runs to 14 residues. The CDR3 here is CASRSQGLNTEAFF. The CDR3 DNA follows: TGTGCCAGCAGGTCCCAGGGACTGAACACTGAAGCTTTCTTT.

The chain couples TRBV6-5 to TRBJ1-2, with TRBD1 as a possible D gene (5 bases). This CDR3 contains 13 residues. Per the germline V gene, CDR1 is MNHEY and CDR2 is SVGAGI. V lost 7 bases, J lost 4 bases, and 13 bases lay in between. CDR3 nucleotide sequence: TGTGCCAGCACCGAGACTGGGGGCTATGGCTACACCTTC. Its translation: CASTETGGYGYTF.

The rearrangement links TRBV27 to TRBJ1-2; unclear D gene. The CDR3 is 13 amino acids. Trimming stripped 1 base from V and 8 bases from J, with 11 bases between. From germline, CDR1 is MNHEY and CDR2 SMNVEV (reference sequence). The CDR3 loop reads CASSLWEGSGYTF. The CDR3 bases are TGTGCCAGCAGTTTATGGGAGGGCTCCGGCTACACCTTC.

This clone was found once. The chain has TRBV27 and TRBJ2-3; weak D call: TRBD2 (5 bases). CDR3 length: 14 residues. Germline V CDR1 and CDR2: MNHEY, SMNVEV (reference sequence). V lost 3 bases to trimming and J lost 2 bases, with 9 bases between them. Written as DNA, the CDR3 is TGTGCCAGCAGTTTCCGGGGATACACAGATACGCAGTATTTT. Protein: CASSFRGYTDTQYF.

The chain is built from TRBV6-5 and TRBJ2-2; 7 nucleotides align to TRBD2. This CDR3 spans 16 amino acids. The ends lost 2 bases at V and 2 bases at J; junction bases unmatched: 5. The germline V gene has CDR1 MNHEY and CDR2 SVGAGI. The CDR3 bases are TGTGCCAGCAGTTACCTCTCTAGCGGCAACACCGGGGAGCTGTTTTTT. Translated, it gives CASSYLSSGNTGELFF.

The CDR3: CASSMGGYEQYF. The CDR3, as DNA: TGTGCCAGTAGTATGGGCGGTTACGAGCAGTACTTC. The chain recombines TRBV19 with TRBJ2-7; no clear D gene. Germline V gives CDR1 LNHDA, CDR2 SQIVND (reference sequence). Trimming left V 3 bases short and J 4 bases short, with 7 bases between. The CDR3 is 12 residues long.

CDR3 nucleotide sequence: TGCGCCAGCAGCTTTACGGGAGGGCCCTCCTACAATGAGCAGTTCTTC. Protein product: CASSFTGGPSYNEQFF. The V and J genes are TRBV5-1 and TRBJ2-1; 8 bases fit TRBD2. This CDR3 has 16 amino acids. The germline CDR1 and CDR2 sequences are SGHRS and YFSETQ. The J segment lost 0 bases and the V segment lost 2 bases, leaving 4 bases of the junction unmatched.

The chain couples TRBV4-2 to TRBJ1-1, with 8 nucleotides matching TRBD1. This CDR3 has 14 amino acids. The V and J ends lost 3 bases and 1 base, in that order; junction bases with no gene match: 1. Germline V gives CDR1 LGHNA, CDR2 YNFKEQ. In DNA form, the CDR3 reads TGTGCCAGCAGCCACGGACAGGGGAACACTGAAGCTTTCTTT. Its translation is CASSHGQGNTEAFF.

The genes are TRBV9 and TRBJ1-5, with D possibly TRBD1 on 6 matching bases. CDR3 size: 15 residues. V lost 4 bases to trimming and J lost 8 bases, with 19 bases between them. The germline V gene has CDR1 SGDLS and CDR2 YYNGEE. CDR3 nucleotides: TGTGCCAGCAGCAAAGGTGACGGACAGAACGAGCCCCAGCATTTT. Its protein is CASSKGDGQNEPQHF.

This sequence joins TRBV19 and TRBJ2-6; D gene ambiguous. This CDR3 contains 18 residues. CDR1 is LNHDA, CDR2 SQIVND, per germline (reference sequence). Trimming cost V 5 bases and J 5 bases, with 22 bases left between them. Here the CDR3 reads CASSVRPQIQSRANVLTF. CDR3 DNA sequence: TGTGCCAGTAGTGTTAGACCACAAATACAAAGTCGGGCCAACGTCCTGACTTTC.

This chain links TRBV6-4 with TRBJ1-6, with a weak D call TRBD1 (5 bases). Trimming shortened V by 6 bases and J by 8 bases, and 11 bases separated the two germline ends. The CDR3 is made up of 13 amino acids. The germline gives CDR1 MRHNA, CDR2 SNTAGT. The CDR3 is CASRDTPDSPLHF. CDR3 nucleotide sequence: TGTGCCAGCAGGGACACCCCGGATTCACCCCTCCACTTT.

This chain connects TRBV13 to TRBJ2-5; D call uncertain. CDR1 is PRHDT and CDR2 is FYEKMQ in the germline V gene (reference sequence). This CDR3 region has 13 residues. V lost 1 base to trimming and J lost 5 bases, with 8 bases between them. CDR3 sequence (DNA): TGTGCCAGCAGCTTAGCTAACGGGGAGACCCAGTACTTC. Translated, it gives CASSLANGETQYF.

CDR3 in DNA: TGTGCCAGCAGCACGGACAGGGATCGCACCGGGGAGCTGTTTTTT. This encodes CASSTDRDRTGELFF. V usage is TRBV9 and J usage is TRBJ2-2, with 8 bases aligning to TRBD1. V shed 4 bases and J 4 bases; nucleotides not matched to a gene: 6. Germline V gene lookup returns CDR1 SGDLS and CDR2 YYNGEE. CDR3 size: 15 residues.

The CDR3 DNA is TGTGCCACACGCAGGGGTGGCAATGAGCAGTTCTTC. Translating it yields CATRRGGNEQFF. The rearrangement uses TRBV27 and TRBJ2-1; a possible D gene is TRBD1 (6 bases). CDR1 is MNHEY and CDR2 is SMNVEV in the germline V gene (reference sequence). Trimming cost V 10 bases and J 6 bases, with 13 bases left between them. The CDR3 is 12 amino acids.

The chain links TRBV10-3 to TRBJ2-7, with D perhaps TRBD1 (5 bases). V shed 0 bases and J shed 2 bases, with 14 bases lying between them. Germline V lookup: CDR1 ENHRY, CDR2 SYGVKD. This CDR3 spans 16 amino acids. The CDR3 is CAISESMLGDAYEQYF. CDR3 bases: TGTGCCATCAGTGAGTCGATGCTAGGGGATGCCTACGAGCAGTACTTC.

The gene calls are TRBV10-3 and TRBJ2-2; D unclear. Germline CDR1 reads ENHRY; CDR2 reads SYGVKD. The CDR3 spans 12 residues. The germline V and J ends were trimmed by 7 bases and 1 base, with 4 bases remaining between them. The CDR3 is CAIKENTGELFF. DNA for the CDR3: TGTGCCATCAAGGAGAACACCGGGGAGCTGTTTTTT.

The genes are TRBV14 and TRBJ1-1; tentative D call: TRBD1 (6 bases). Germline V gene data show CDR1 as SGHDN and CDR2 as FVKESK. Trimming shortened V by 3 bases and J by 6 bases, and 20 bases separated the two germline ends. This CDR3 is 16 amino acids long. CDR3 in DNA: TGTGCCAGCAGCCACCTAATAGGGGGGGGTAAGGCTGAAGCTTTCTTT. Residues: CASSHLIGGGKAEAFF.

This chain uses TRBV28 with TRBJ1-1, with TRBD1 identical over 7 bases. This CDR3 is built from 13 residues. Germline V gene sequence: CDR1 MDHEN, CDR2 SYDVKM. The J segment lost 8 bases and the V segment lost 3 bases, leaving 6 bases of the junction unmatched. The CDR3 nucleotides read TGTGCCAGCAGTTTTTTCGAGGGGGCGGAAGCTTTCTTT. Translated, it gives CASSFFEGAEAFF.

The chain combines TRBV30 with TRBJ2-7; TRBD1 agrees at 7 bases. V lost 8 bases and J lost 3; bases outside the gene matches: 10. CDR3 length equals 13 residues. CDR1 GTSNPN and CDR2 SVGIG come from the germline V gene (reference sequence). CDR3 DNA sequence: TGTGCCCGCAAGGACAGGAGCAACTACGAGCAGTACTTC. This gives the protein CARKDRSNYEQYF.

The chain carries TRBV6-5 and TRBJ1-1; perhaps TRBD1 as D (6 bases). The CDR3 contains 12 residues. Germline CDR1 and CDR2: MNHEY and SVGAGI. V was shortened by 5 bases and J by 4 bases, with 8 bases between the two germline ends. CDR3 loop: CASSEGGTEAFF. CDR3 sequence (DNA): TGTGCCAGCAGTGAAGGGGGCACTGAAGCTTTCTTT.

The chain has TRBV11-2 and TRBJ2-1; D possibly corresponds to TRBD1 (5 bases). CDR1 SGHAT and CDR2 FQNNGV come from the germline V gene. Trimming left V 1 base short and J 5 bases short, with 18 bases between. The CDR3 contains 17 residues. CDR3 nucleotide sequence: TGTGCCAGCAGCTTAGTAGGTGGGAAGGGGCCACACAATGAGCAGTTCTTC. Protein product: CASSLVGGKGPHNEQFF.

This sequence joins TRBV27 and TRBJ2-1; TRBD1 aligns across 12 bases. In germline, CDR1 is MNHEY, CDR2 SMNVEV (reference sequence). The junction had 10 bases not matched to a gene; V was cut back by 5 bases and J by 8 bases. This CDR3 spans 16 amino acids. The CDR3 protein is CASSPTPGQGAHEQFF. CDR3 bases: TGTGCCAGCAGTCCGACCCCGGGACAGGGGGCCCATGAGCAGTTCTTC.

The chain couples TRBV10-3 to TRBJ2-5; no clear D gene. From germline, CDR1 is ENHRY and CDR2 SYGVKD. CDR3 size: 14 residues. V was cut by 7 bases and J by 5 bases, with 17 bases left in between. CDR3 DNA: TGTGCCATCATTCCCCCAGCCCCCATGGAGACCCAGTACTTC. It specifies CAIIPPAPMETQYF.

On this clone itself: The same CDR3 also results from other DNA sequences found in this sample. Here the CDR3 reads CASSASSYEQYF. The CDR3 coding sequence is TGTGCCAGCAGTGCGAGCTCCTACGAGCAGTACTTC. This chain joins TRBV27 and TRBJ2-7; no clear D gene. V was shortened by 5 bases and J by 0 bases, with 5 bases between the two germline ends. This CDR3 has 12 residues. Germline lookup yields CDR1 MNHEY and CDR2 SMNVEV (reference sequence).